Given below is one T cell receptor (beta chain) in context. Its target is not known. This sample stems from a study of vaccination effects on CD4 cells after COVID-19. Overall study context: Cultivation was performed at 1.5 million to 2.5 million PBMC per well with 8.5 to 10 IU/ml IL-2 and 10 ug/ml peptides added. Findings and limits, study-wide: Few convalescent patients were included, and no early post-infection timepoints were sampled.

Trimming cost V 1 base and J 1 base, with 8 bases left between them. This CDR3 has 15 amino acids. Germline loops: CDR1 SGHTA, CDR2 FQGNSA. Clones were sequenced by immunoSEQ multiplex PCR, and TCRdb holds only the in-frame ones, with some missing. The table has 42,000 or so clones, approximately 77% seen once; the top ten hold 9.5% to 10%. It was after more than 8 days of culture that CD4+ T cells were isolated. All participants had two doses of either the BNT162b2 or mRNA-1273 vaccine. Vaccinated recipients, who were negative for nucleocapsid antibodies, had no history of SARS-CoV-2 infection. The authors exchanged half the medium for IL-2 medium on days 3 and 7.

V usage is TRBV7-2 and J usage is TRBJ2-1, with D uncertain. The material was CD4+ T cells from PBMCs cultured without peptide, obtained after COVID-19 vaccination. The receptor was derived from a human donor who received a COVID-19 vaccine. The CDR3: CASSLEGQSYNEQFF. CDR3 DNA sequence: TGTGCCAGCAGCTTAGAAGGCCAATCCTACAATGAGCAGTTCTTC.